Listed below are T cell receptor beta chains from one sample, sequenced in a study of T cells in Graves' hyperthyroidism and ophthalmopathy. One entry per CDR3 protein, called by TCRdb with MiXCR from the multiplex PCR reads. The data hold approximately 740,000 distinct CDR3 sequences, with approximately 15% observed a single time. The specimen sequenced was blood. The receptors were sampled from a young woman with Graves' hyperthyroidism. Each CDR3 is given with its conserved first and last residue. The size entry is marked missing in some rows and otherwise reads once, few, many or a size class.

clone_size j_call v_call cdr3_aa
many TRBJ2-1 TRBV12-3/TRBV12-4 CASSLRGGVSYNEQFF
few TRBJ1-5 TRBV29-1 CSVRDAMGQPQHF
- TRBJ2-3 TRBV10-3 CAISEMPTSFGTDTQYF
many TRBJ2-7 TRBV28 CASSPGLAGDFAYEQYF
few TRBJ2-2 TRBV5-6 CASSLGARNTGELFF
many TRBJ2-5 TRBV20-1 CSARGVAAKTAKETQYF
few TRBJ2-1 TRBV27 CASSLWEGGDEQFF
- TRBJ2-1 TRBV4-3 CASRKGYSGSGIEQFF
many TRBJ2-5 TRBV5-6 CASSLSGNRETQYF
few TRBJ2-7 TRBV6-1 CASRPDRGSAYEQYF
many TRBJ2-2 TRBV12-3/TRBV12-4 CASSLWPGDTGELFF
- TRBJ2-7 TRBV12-3/TRBV12-4 CASRSGSSGDYEQYF
- TRBJ2-7 TRBV7-9 CASSLGLARAYEQYF
many TRBJ1-2 TRBV28 CASSEQDLRLYGYTF
few TRBJ2-1 TRBV27 CASSLGTGLFLNEQFF
many TRBJ2-2 TRBV7-9 CASSPRPGTSLDTGELFF
few TRBJ2-2 TRBV11-3 CASSLGLGSANTGELFF
few TRBJ2-2 TRBV28 CASRSRGSYTGELFF
many TRBJ2-1 TRBV20-1 CSALILAGSSYNEQFF
- TRBJ2-5 TRBV20-1 CSARGLPGTQYF
many TRBJ2-1 TRBV27 CASSLRGTSGTYNEQFF
- TRBJ2-1 TRBV15 CATSRDRQGMRNEQFF
many TRBJ2-5 TRBV6-2/TRBV6-3 CASSSWTEQETQYF
many TRBJ2-3 TRBV7-8 CASSRRKNLGDLRVDTQYF
few TRBJ1-5 TRBV28 CASSLSGVNQPQHF
many TRBJ2-2 TRBV7-2 CASSQDRGRVTGELFF
- TRBJ2-7 TRBV7-9 CASSPSGARSYEQYF
many TRBJ2-1 TRBV5-1 CASSRTSDSYNEQFF
many TRBJ1-5 TRBV7-2 CASSLEEGGNQPQHF
many TRBJ2-2 TRBV28 CASSTVVGAGELFF
- TRBJ2-2 TRBV12-3/TRBV12-4 CASSFRNMGDTGELFF
- TRBJ1-1 TRBV19 CASSMGRRGRRTEAFF
many TRBJ2-7 TRBV12-3/TRBV12-4 CASSLGLAAPYEQYF
many TRBJ2-1 TRBV12-3/TRBV12-4 CASSHGTSGDNEQFF